These 6 T cell receptor beta chains share one sample of origin, sequenced in a study of blood T cell repertoires in COVID-19. Assay used: immunoSEQ multiplex PCR; TCRdb lists only in-frame clones, some missing. The table shows 130,000 or so clones, with 75% to 85% occurring only once. Specimen: peripheral blood. The receptor source for this set is a man at least 80 years old with acute or convalescent COVID-19.

The chain is built from TRBV2 and TRBJ1-2; D not resolved. This CDR3 has 13 amino acids. V gave up 0 bases and J gave up 9 bases, with 11 bases separating them. From germline, CDR1 is SNHLY and CDR2 FYNNEI. The CDR3 sequence is CASSEAVAVRYTF. In DNA form, the CDR3 reads TGTGCCAGCAGTGAAGCGGTGGCGGTGCGCTACACCTTC. The entire variable domain, with the rest obtained from reference TRBV2 and TRBJ1-2, is as follows: EPEVTQTPSHQVTQMGQEVILRCVPISNHLYFYWYRQILGQKVEFLVSFYNNEISEKSEIFDDQFSVERPDGSNFTLKIRSTKLEDSAMYFCASSEAVAVRYTFGSGTRLTVV.

The chain uses TRBV6-1 and TRBJ2-7; D is perhaps TRBD1 (6 bases). Germline V CDR1 and CDR2: MNHNS, SASEGT. The V and J ends lost 6 bases and 3 bases respectively, with 12 bases between them. The CDR3 is 13 residues long. The CDR3 is CASRKGDRYEQYF. The CDR3 nucleotides read TGTGCCAGCAGGAAGGGGGACCGCTACGAGCAGTACTTC.

This rearrangement joins TRBV7-9 to TRBJ1-3, with 7 bases matching TRBD1. This CDR3 has 17 amino acids. J gave up 0 bases and V 5 bases, and 10 bases lay outside the gene matches. The germline gives CDR1 SEHNR, CDR2 FQNEAQ (reference sequence). This chain's CDR3 is CASSPPGTVLSGNTIYF. CDR3 nucleotide sequence: TGTGCCAGCAGCCCCCCGGGGACAGTACTCTCTGGAAACACCATATATTTT.

The chain uses TRBV7-2 and TRBJ1-1; D ambiguous. The CDR3 runs to 15 residues. Germline CDR1 and CDR2: SGHTA and FQGNSA. V dropped 2 bases and J dropped 0 bases, with 10 bases sitting between them. Here the CDR3 reads CASSLLPGMNTEAFF. The DNA for the CDR3 is TGTGCCAGCAGCTTATTGCCAGGCATGAACACTGAAGCTTTCTTT.

The chain has TRBV10-3 and TRBJ1-2; D is perhaps TRBD1 (6 bases). The CDR3 totals 11 residues. The ends were cut back, 5 bases at V and 8 bases at J, with 9 bases in the middle. The germline V gene has CDR1 ENHRY and CDR2 SYGVKD. The DNA of the CDR3 is TGTGCCATCAGTAGGACAGAGGGCTACACCTTC. Translation: CAISRTEGYTF.

V gene TRBV11-2 combines with J gene TRBJ2-7; 9 positions match TRBD1. J was trimmed by 2 bases and V by 4 bases; bases with no gene match: 6. CDR1 and CDR2 from the germline V gene are SGHAT and FQNNGV. This CDR3 spans 15 amino acids. This CDR3 reads CASSYQQGATYEQYF. DNA for the CDR3: TGTGCCAGCAGCTACCAACAGGGGGCCACCTACGAGCAGTACTTC.